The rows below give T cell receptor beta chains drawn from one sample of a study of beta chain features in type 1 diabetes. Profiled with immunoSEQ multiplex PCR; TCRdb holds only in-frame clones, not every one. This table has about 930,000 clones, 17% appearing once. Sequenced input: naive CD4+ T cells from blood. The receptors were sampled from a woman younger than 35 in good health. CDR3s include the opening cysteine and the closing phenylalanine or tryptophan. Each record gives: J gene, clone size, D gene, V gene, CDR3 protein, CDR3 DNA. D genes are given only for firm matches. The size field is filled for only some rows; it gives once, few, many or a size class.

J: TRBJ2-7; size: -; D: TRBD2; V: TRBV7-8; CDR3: CASSPGLGFDGYEQYF; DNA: TGTGCCAGCAGCCCGGGACTAGGGTTCGACGGCTACGAGCAGTACTTC
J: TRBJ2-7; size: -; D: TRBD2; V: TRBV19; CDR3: CASSTRLAGVVGEQYF; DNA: TGTGCCAGTAGTACCAGACTAGCGGGAGTGGTGGGTGAGCAGTACTTC
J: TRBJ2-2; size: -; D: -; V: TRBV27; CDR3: CASSPWDKDTGELFF; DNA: TGTGCCAGCAGTCCCTGGGACAAGGACACCGGGGAGCTGTTTTTT
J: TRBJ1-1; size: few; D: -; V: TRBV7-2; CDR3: CASSLASGPEAFF; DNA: TGTGCCAGCAGCTTAGCTTCGGGGCCTGAAGCTTTCTTT
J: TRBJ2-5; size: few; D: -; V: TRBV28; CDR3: CASSLWGETQYF; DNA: TGTGCCAGCAGTTTGTGGGGGGAGACCCAGTACTTC
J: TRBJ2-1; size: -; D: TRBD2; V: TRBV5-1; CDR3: CASWASGVPGEQFF; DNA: TGCGCCAGCTGGGCTAGCGGGGTCCCCGGTGAGCAGTTCTTC
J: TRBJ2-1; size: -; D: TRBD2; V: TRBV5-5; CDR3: CASSLEALAGVNEQFF; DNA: TGTGCCAGCAGCTTGGAGGCGCTAGCGGGAGTAAATGAGCAGTTCTTC
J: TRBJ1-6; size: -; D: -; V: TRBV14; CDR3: CASSQEALSPLHF; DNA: TGTGCCAGCAGCCAAGAGGCACTTTCACCCCTCCACTTT
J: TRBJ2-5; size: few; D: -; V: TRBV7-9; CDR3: CASSLRGDRQETQYF; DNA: TGTGCCAGCAGCTTAAGGGGAGATAGGCAAGAGACCCAGTACTTC
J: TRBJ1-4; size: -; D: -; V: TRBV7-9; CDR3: CASSFGSPNEKLFF; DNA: TGTGCCAGCAGCTTCGGGTCGCCTAATGAAAAACTGTTTTTT
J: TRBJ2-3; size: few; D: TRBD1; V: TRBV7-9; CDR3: CASSFTGQSTDTQYF; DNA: TGTGCCAGCAGCTTCACGGGACAGAGCACAGATACGCAGTATTTT
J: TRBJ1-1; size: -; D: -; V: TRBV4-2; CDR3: CASSQVEGRSATNPWRKMNTEAFF; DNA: TGTGCCAGCAGCCAAGTTGAAGGAAGGTCCGCGACGAACCCCTGGCGGAAGATGAACACTGAAGCTTTCTTT
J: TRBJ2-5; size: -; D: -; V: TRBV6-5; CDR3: CATNGGQETQYF; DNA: TGTGCCACTAATGGTGGGCAAGAGACCCAGTACTTC
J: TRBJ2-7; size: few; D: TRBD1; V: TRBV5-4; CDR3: CASSFRQGPGIGEQYF; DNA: TGTGCCAGCAGCTTCAGACAGGGCCCAGGGATTGGAGAGCAGTACTTC
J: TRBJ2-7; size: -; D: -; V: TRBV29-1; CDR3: CSVEEGYEQYF; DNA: TGCAGCGTTGAAGAAGGCTACGAGCAGTACTTC
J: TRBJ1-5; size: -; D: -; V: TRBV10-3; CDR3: CAISESLGGNQPQHF; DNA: TGTGCCATCAGTGAGTCCTTGGGTGGCAATCAGCCCCAGCATTTT
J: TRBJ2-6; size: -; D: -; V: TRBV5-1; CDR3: CASSLVLGGGGANVLTF; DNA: TGCGCCAGCAGCTTGGTATTAGGAGGTGGTGGGGCCAACGTCCTGACTTTC
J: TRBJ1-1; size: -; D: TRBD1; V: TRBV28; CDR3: CASKGQGDTEAFF; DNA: TGTGCCAGCAAAGGACAGGGGGACACTGAAGCTTTCTTT
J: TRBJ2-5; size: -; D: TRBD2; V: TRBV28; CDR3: CATLPGGSGETQYF; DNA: TGTGCCACCCTACCCGGGGGGTCCGGAGAGACCCAGTACTTC
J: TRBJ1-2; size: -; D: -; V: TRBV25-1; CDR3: CASSEYPLSTGGGYTF; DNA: TGTGCCAGCAGTGAATATCCCCTCAGTACCGGAGGAGGCTACACCTTC
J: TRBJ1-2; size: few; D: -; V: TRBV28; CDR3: CASSLFAPAAGYTF; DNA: TGTGCCAGCAGTTTGTTCGCCCCGGCAGCCGGCTACACCTTC
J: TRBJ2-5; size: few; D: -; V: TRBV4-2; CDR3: CASSQEWGGGSGAGTQYF; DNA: TGTGCCAGCAGCCAAGAATGGGGCGGCGGATCGGGGGCCGGGACCCAGTACTTC
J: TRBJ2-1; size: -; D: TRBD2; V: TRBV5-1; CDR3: CASSLQTSGRALGSYNEQFF; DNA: TGCGCCAGCAGCCTCCAGACTAGCGGGAGGGCCTTGGGCTCCTACAATGAGCAGTTCTTC
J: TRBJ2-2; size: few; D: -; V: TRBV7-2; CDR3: CASSSRLTGELFF; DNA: TGTGCCAGCAGCTCTAGGCTGACCGGGGAGCTGTTTTTT
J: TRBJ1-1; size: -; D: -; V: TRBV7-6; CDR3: CASSLVDPRGGTEAFF; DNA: TGTGCCAGCAGCTTAGTGGATCCCAGGGGAGGGACTGAAGCTTTCTTT
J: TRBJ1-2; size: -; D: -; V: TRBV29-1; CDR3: CSVDIGYGYTF; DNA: TGCAGCGTTGACATCGGCTATGGCTACACCTTC
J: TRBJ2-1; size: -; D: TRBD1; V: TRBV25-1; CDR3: CASSELGQGKYNEQFF; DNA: TGTGCCAGCAGTGAATTGGGACAGGGGAAATACAATGAGCAGTTCTTC
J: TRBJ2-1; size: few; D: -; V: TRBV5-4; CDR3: CASSLEGEEQFF; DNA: TGTGCCAGCAGCTTGGAGGGGGAGGAGCAGTTCTTC
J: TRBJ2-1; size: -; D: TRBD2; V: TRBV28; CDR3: CASIGTTGLAGESSYNEQFF; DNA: TGTGCCAGCATTGGTACCACCGGACTAGCGGGAGAGAGCTCCTACAATGAGCAGTTCTTC
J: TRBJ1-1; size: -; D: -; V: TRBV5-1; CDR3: CASSQHEGLRDTNTEAFF; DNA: TGCGCCAGCAGCCAACACGAGGGACTTAGGGATACGAACACTGAAGCTTTCTTT
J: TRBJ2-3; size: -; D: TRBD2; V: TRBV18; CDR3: CASSPPGLAAHTDTQYF; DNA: TGTGCCAGCTCACCGCCGGGACTAGCGGCCCACACAGATACGCAGTATTTT
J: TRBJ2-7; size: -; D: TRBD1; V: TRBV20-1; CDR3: CSAEPGQVQYF; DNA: TGCAGTGCTGAACCGGGACAGGTGCAGTACTTC
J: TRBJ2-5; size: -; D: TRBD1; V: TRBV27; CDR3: CASRTTGVGTQYF; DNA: TGTGCCAGCAGAACGACAGGGGTGGGGACCCAGTACTTC
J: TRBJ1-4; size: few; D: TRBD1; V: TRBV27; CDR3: CASSSQDRGLEKLFF; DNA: TGTGCCAGCAGTTCCCAGGACAGGGGGCTTGAAAAACTGTTTTTT
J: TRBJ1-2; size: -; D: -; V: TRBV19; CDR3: CAAYRGNGYTF; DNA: TGTGCCGCATACCGGGGGAACGGCTACACCTTC
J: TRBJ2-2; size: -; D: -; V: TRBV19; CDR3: CASSIAARHDRELFF; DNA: TGTGCCAGTAGTATAGCAGCGCGACATGACCGGGAGCTGTTTTTT
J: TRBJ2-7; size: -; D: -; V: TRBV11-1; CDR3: CASSLRGNGHEQYF; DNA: TGTGCCAGCAGCTTACGGGGTAATGGCCACGAGCAGTACTTC
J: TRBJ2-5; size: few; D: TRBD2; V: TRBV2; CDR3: CASSDGLAGGETQYF; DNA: TGTGCCAGCAGTGATGGACTAGCGGGAGGAGAGACCCAGTACTTC
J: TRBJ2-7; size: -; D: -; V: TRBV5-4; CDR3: CASSPRLKGGPGPPEQYF; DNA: TGTGCCAGCAGCCCCCGTTTGAAAGGCGGCCCGGGGCCTCCGGAGCAGTACTTC
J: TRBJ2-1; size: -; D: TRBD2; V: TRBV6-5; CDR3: CASSGGLARGQFF; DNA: TGTGCCAGCAGTGGGGGACTAGCGCGAGGGCAGTTCTTC
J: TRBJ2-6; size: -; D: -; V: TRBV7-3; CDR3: CASSFQISGANVLTF; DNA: TGTGCCAGCAGCTTCCAGATCTCTGGGGCCAACGTCCTGACTTTC
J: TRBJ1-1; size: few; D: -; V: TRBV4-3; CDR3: CASSQEIGTLKARAFF; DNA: TGCGCCAGCAGCCAAGAAATAGGGACACTAAAAGCTAGAGCTTTCTTT
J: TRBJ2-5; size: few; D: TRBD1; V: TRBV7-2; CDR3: CASSLGQYQETQYF; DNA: TGTGCCAGCAGCCTGGGACAGTACCAAGAGACCCAGTACTTC
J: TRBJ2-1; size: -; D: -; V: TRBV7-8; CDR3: CASSLFGGERNEQFF; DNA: TGTGCCAGCAGCTTATTTGGGGGCGAGCGGAATGAGCAGTTCTTC
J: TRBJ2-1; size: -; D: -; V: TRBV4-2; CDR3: CASSLMSGALTGNEQFF; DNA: TGTGCCAGCAGCCTAATGAGTGGGGCCCTTACCGGCAATGAGCAGTTCTTC
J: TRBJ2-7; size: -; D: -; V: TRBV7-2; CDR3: CASSLASSDSTYEQYF; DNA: TGTGCCAGCAGCTTAGCTAGTTCGGACAGTACCTACGAGCAGTACTTC
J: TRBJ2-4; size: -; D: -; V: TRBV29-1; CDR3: CSVVARDGNIQYF; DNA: TGCAGCGTTGTAGCCCGGGACGGAAACATTCAGTACTTC
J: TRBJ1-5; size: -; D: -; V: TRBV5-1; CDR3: CASSSRVGQPQHF; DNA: TGCGCCAGCAGCTCGAGGGTTGGTCAGCCCCAGCATTTT
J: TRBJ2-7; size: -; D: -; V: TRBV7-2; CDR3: CASSLSGADTEQYF; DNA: TGTGCCAGCAGCTTATCGGGGGCGGATACCGAGCAGTACTTC
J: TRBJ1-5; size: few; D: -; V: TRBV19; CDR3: CASRGEVRAQHF; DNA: TGTGCCAGTAGGGGGGAGGTCCGGGCCCAGCATTTT
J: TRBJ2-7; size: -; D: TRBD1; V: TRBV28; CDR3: CASSMTGADEQYF; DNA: TGTGCCAGCAGCATGACAGGGGCGGACGAGCAGTACTTC
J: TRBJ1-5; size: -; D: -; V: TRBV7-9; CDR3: CASSRTYKQVRQPQHF; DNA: TGTGCCAGCAGCCGGACGTATAAGCAGGTGCGTCAGCCCCAGCATTTT
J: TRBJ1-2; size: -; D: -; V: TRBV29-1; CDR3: CSVEAVRGLYGYTF; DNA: TGCAGCGTTGAAGCTGTCCGGGGCCTCTATGGCTACACCTTC
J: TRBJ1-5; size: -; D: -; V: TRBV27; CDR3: CASSLSFLSAQPQHF; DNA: TGTGCCAGCAGTTTATCATTCTTGTCGGCTCAGCCCCAGCATTTT
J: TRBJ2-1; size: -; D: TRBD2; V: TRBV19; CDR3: CASSIPRGRGNYNEQFF; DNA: TGTGCCAGTAGTATTCCACGCGGGAGGGGTAACTACAATGAGCAGTTCTTC
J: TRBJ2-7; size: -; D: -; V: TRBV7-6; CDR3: CASSFGDRPYEQYF; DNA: TGTGCCAGCAGCTTCGGGGACCGCCCCTACGAGCAGTACTTC
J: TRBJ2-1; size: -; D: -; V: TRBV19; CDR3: CASSIEWLGGEQFF; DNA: TGTGCCAGTAGTATAGAATGGCTCGGGGGTGAGCAGTTCTTC